The 9 T cell receptor beta chains presented below share a single source sample, sequenced in a study of tumor T cells in aggressive B-cell lymphoma. Method: immunoSEQ multiplex PCR; TCRdb's copy keeps in-frame clones and lacks some. The sample has 7,000 to 9,500 clones; roughly 84% are singletons. Input material: tumor tissue. The receptor set was obtained from an adult with diffuse large B cell lymphoma.

This chain uses TRBV6-6 with TRBJ2-2; a possible D gene is TRBD2 (6 bases). Germline loops: CDR1 MNHNY, CDR2 SVGAGI (reference sequence). V shed 6 bases and J shed 6 bases, with 8 bases lying between them. CDR3 size: 12 residues. The CDR3 loop is CASSGGSGELFF. The CDR3, as DNA: TGTGCCAGCAGCGGGGGTTCCGGGGAGCTGTTTTTT.

The gene calls are TRBV7-9 and TRBJ1-2; D uncertain. Germline V gene sequence: CDR1 SEHNR, CDR2 FQNEAQ (reference sequence). V was cut by 5 bases and J by 1 base, with 14 bases left in between. The CDR3 extends over 15 amino acids. The CDR3 spells CASSPPPPGNYGYTF. In DNA, the CDR3 is TGTGCCAGCAGCCCACCCCCCCCGGGTAACTATGGCTACACCTTC.

The CDR3 protein is CASSLRGGRQGDYEKLFF. The CDR3 DNA reads as TGCGCCAGCAGCTTGCGGGGGGGGCGACAGGGGGATTACGAAAAACTGTTTTTT. V is TRBV5-1 and J is TRBJ1-4; TRBD1 aligns across 9 bases. CDR1 and CDR2 from the germline V gene are SGHRS and YFSETQ. The J segment lost 8 bases and the V segment lost 1 base, leaving 15 bases of the junction unmatched. This CDR3 has 18 residues.

The rearrangement links TRBV5-8 to TRBJ2-1; 9 bases are shared with TRBD1. V trimming: 3 bases; J trimming: 0 bases; junction bases outside the gene matches: 4. Per germline, CDR1 SGHTS and CDR2 YDEGEE. This CDR3 has 16 amino acids. CDR3 loop: CASSYGTGNSYNEQFF. In DNA, the CDR3 is TGTGCCAGCAGCTACGGGACAGGGAACTCCTACAATGAGCAGTTCTTC.

This clone was seen a single time. The chain recombines TRBV9 with TRBJ2-1; TRBD2 is a possible D gene (5 bases). Trimming shortened V by 3 bases and J by 0 bases, and 16 bases separated the two germline ends. Germline V lookup: CDR1 SGDLS, CDR2 YYNGEE. This CDR3 has 17 amino acids. The CDR3 coding sequence is TGTGCCAGCAGCGGTAAGGCGACTACAATCTCCTACAATGAGCAGTTCTTC. Protein product: CASSGKATTISYNEQFF.

The chain recombines TRBV7-9 with TRBJ2-5; maybe TRBD1 (6 bases). The J call may be in error: the DNA end matches TRBJ2-7 better. CDR3 length: 14 amino acids. Germline CDR1 is SEHNR and CDR2 is FQNEAQ (reference sequence). In DNA, the CDR3 is TGTGCCAGCAGCACCGGACAGAGGTTCGGCGAGCAGTACTTC. It encodes CASSTGQRFGEQYF.

The V call is TRBV7-2, the J call TRBJ2-7; TRBD2 agrees at 7 bases. Germline V CDR1 and CDR2: SGHTA, FQGNSA. This CDR3 contains 16 residues. V was pared by 5 bases and J by 0 bases, with 10 bases of the junction left unmatched. CDR3 residues: CASSPGSSGFSYEQYF. The CDR3 coding sequence is TGTGCCAGCAGCCCGGGGAGTAGCGGGTTCTCCTACGAGCAGTACTTC.

The J gene is TRBJ2-3, the V gene TRBV5-1; 9 positions agree with TRBD2. After removal of 4 bases from V and 5 bases from J, the junction contained 11 bases not matched to a gene. The CDR3 loop spans 16 amino acids. Per the germline V gene, CDR1 is SGHRS and CDR2 is YFSETQ. This CDR3 reads CASSRGAGGPGDTQYF. The CDR3, as DNA: TGCGCCAGCAGCCGAGGGGCGGGGGGGCCGGGAGATACGCAGTATTTT.

This chain connects TRBV28 to TRBJ1-4; 10 bases are shared with TRBD1. The length of the CDR3 is 15 residues. V shed 1 base and J 6 bases; nucleotides not matched to a gene: 2. From germline, CDR1 is MDHEN and CDR2 SYDVKM. The CDR3 sequence: CASSLYGTGDEKLFF. DNA for the CDR3: TGTGCCAGCAGTTTATATGGGACAGGGGATGAAAAACTGTTTTTT. Drawing the rest from reference TRBV28 and TRBJ1-4, the complete variable domain is DVKVTQSSRYLVKRTGEKVFLECVQDMDHENMFWYRQDPGLGLRLIYFSYDVKMKEKGDIPEGYSVSREKKERFSLILESASTNQTSMYLCASSLYGTGDEKLFFGSGTQLSVL.